The present T cell receptor (beta chain) was sequenced within a study of T cell clonotyping in hematopoietic cell transplantation. The repertoire was sequenced with immunoSEQ multiplex PCR; TCRdb's copy has only in-frame clones and lacks some. The sample contains about 50,000 clones, over 75% of which appear only once. Indicated time point: recipient sample about 28 days before transplant, after cytoreduction. CDR1 and CDR2 (germline): ENHRY, SYGVKD. The junction had 6 bases not matched to a gene; V was cut back by 0 bases and J by 7 bases. The CDR3 sequence is 16 residues long. About this clone itself: Its antigen is still unknown.

General study results and limits: At the given depth, recipient repertoires were over 97% de novo clonotypes.

The rearrangement joins TRBV10-3 to TRBJ1-5, with 10 bases lining up with TRBD1. This clonotype was sampled from a man aged 60-69 years with biphenotypic leukemia. Some clones in this sample may be carry-over from other donors' samples. The sample consisted of peripheral blood mononuclear cells, taken before stem cell transplant. The CDR3 sequence is CAISESTGGRGQPQHF. CDR3 DNA sequence: TGTGCCATCAGTGAGTCGACAGGGGGCAGAGGGCAGCCCCAGCATTTT.